This section outlines one T cell receptor (beta chain) sequence together with its context. CD45RO-negative cells were positively selected for CCR7, leaving out terminally differentiated effector memory CD45RA+ cells. The record originates from a study of shared clonotypes between healthy human individuals. Profiling relied on immunoSEQ multiplex PCR, and the TCRdb table lists in-frame clones only, not all of them. This sample has hundreds of thousands of clones, with 90% to 95% found just once. The junction had 7 bases not matched to a gene; V was cut back by 4 bases and J by 2 bases. CDR1 is MGHRA and CDR2 is YSYEKL in the germline V gene. The CDR3 is 15 amino acids.

The chain joins TRBV4-1 to TRBJ2-5, with 7 positions matching TRBD2. The sample comprised naive CD8+ T cells sorted from blood. The origin of this receptor is a man aged 30-40 years in good health. This CDR3 is CASSPRSSGQETQYF. CDR3 bases: TGCGCCAGCAGCCCCCGGTCTAGCGGACAAGAGACCCAGTACTTC.